This T cell receptor beta chain was profiled in a study of blood T cell repertoires in COVID-19. Data came from immunoSEQ multiplex PCR; TCRdb stores just in-frame clones and leaves some out. The sample lists about 170,000 clones, 80% to 90% occurring once. Only a few counts were recorded for this clone. The receptor was derived from a woman in her forties or fifties in a cohort exposed to, infected with or recovered from COVID-19 (not recorded which). The sample comprised PBMCs or T cells enriched from blood (not recorded which).

In nucleotides, the CDR3 is TGTGCCACCAGTGATCCAAAACTAGCGGGGGCCGTAGGCGATCCTCAAGAGACCCAGTACTTC. This encodes CATSDPKLAGAVGDPQETQYF. The chain uses TRBV24-1 and TRBJ2-5, with 11 bases that match TRBD2. The J segment lost 2 bases and the V segment lost 3 bases, leaving 19 bases of the junction unmatched. This CDR3 has 21 residues. Germline V gives CDR1 KGHDR, CDR2 SFDVKD.